What follows are 3 T cell receptor beta chains derived from one specimen sequenced in a study of CD4+ T cells in melanoma (dated by TCRdb to 2021 to 2024). Library construction relied on the immunoSEQ multiplex PCR assay. TCRdb took over this immuneACCESS table, retaining in-frame rearrangements with V and J assigned. Such tables are incomplete; in checked studies, under half of the missing clones stem from an unresolved V gene, and the remainder is unexplained. Present in this sample are 20,000 to 25,000 clones, 78% of which were seen just once. About 8.8% of the sample lies in the top ten. The receptors derive from a human donor with melanoma.

The rearrangement uses TRBV2 and TRBJ1-2; 8 bases fit TRBD1. This CDR3 is 15 amino acids long. Germline V gives CDR1 SNHLY, CDR2 FYNNEI. The J segment lost 6 bases and the V segment lost 8 bases, leaving 14 bases of the junction unmatched. The DNA of the CDR3 is TGTGCCAGCCTGGACAGGGATCGGTCCGGTAATGGCTACACCTTC. It specifies CASLDRDRSGNGYTF. Full variable domain (missing parts from reference TRBV2 and TRBJ1-2): EPEVTQTPSHQVTQMGQEVILRCVPISNHLYFYWYRQILGQKVEFLVSFYNNEISEKSEIFDDQFSVERPDGSNFTLKIRSTKLEDSAMYFCASLDRDRSGNGYTFGSGTRLTVV.

The V and J genes are TRBV11-2 and TRBJ1-5, with D maybe TRBD1 (5 bases). Germline V gene data show CDR1 as SGHAT and CDR2 as FQNNGV. Trimming cost V 1 base and J 7 bases, with 11 bases left between them. The CDR3 extends over 14 amino acids. The DNA of the CDR3 is TGTGCCAGCAGCTTAGGGCCCAGGGTACAGCCCCAGCATTTT. It is translated as CASSLGPRVQPQHF.

The chain uses TRBV2 and TRBJ2-3; no reliable D call. The CDR3 is 11 amino acids. V gave up 8 bases and J gave up 6 bases, with 9 bases separating them. The germline CDR1 and CDR2 sequences are SNHLY and FYNNEI. The CDR3 region is CASGAGDTQYF. The CDR3 DNA follows: TGTGCCAGCGGCGCCGGGGATACGCAGTATTTT.